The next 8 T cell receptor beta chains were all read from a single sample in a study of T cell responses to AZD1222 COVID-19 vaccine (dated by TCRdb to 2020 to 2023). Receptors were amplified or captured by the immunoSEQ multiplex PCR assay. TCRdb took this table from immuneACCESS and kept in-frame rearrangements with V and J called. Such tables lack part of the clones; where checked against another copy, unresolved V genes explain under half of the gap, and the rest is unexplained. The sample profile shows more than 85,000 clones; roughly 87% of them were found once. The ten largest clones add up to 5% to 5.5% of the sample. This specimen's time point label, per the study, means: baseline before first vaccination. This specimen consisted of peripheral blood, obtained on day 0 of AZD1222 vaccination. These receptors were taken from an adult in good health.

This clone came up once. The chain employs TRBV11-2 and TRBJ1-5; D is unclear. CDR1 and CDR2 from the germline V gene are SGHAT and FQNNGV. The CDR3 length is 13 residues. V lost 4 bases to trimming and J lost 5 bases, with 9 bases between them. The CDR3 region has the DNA TGTGCCAGCAGCTCCTCCGTCGATCAGCCCCAGCATTTT. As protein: CASSSSVDQPQHF. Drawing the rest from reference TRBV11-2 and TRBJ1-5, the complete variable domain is EAGVAQSPRYKIIEKRQSVAFWCNPISGHATLYWYQQILGQGPKLLIQFQNNGVVDDSQLPKDRFSAERLKGVDSTLKIQPAKLEDSAVYLCASSSSVDQPQHFGDGTRLSIL.

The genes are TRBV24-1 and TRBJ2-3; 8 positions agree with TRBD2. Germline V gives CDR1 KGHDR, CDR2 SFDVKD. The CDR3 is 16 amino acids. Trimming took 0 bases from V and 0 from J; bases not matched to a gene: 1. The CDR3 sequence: CATSDLTSGSTDTQYF. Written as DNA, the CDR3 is TGTGCCACCAGTGATTTGACTAGCGGAAGCACAGATACGCAGTATTTT.

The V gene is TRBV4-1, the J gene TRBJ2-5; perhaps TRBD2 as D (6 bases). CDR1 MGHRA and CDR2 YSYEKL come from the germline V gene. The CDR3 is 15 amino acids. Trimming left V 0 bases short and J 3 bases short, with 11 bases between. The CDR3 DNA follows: TGCGCCAGCAGCCAAGATGGAGGGGCAAAAGAGACCCAGTACTTC. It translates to CASSQDGGAKETQYF.

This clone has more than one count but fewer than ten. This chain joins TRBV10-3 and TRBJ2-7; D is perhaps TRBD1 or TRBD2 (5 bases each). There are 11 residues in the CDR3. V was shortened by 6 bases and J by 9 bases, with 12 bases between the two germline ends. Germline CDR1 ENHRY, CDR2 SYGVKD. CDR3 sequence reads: CAIRGTSGQYF. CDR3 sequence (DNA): TGTGCCATCAGAGGGACCTCCGGGCAGTACTTC.

DNA for the CDR3: TGCGCCAGCAGCCCTGGGACAGTTAATGAAAAACTGTTTTTT. This gives the protein CASSPGTVNEKLFF. The V gene is TRBV5-1, the J gene TRBJ1-4, with 7 positions matching TRBD1. J gave up 4 bases and V 4 bases, and 4 bases lay outside the gene matches. Germline values: CDR1 SGHRS, CDR2 YFSETQ. The CDR3 has 14 residues.

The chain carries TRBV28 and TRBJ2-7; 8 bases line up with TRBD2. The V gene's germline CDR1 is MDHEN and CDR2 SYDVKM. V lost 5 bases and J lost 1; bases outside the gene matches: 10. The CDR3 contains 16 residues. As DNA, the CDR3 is TGTGCCAGCAGTCCCGTTTTGGCGGGAGGTTCCTACGAGCAGTACTTC. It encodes CASSPVLAGGSYEQYF. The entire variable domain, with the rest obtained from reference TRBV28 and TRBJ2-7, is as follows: DVKVTQSSRYLVKRTGEKVFLECVQDMDHENMFWYRQDPGLGLRLIYFSYDVKMKEKGDIPEGYSVSREKKERFSLILESASTNQTSMYLCASSPVLAGGSYEQYFGPGTRLTVT.

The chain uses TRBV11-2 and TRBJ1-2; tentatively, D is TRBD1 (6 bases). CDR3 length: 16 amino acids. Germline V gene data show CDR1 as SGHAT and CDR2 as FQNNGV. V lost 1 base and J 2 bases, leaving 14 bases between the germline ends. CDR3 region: CASSLGMGQHNYGYTF. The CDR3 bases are TGTGCCAGCAGCTTAGGAATGGGACAACACAACTATGGCTACACCTTC.

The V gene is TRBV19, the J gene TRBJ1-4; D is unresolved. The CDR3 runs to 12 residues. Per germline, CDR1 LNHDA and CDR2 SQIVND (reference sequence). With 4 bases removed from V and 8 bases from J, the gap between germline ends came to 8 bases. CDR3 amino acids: CASSSVGEKLFF. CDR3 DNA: TGTGCCAGTAGTAGTGTGGGAGAAAAACTGTTTTTT.